Listed below are T cell receptor beta chains from one sample, sequenced in a study of technical replicates of blood from four donors. The table came from immunoSEQ multiplex PCR; TCRdb's copy has only in-frame clones and leaves some out. The profile covers about 83,000 clones, with just over 90% appearing a single time and 0.25% to 0.3% taken by the ten largest. What was sequenced was T cells isolated from PBMCs. The receptors stem from a human donor in good health. CDR3s include the opening cysteine and the closing phenylalanine or tryptophan. A D gene is named only where the DNA matches it firmly. A clone size is listed for some rows: how often the clone was seen (once, few, many), or a class if it is expanded.

TRBV5-1	NA	16	NA	TRBJ2-2	CASSPLAGSNTGELFF	TGCGCCAGCAGCCCACTGGCGGGCTCGAACACCGGGGAGCTGTTTTTT
TRBV5-4	TRBD1	12	NA	TRBJ1-2	CASGGQNYGYTF	TGTGCCAGCGGGGGACAGAACTATGGCTACACCTTC
TRBV10-1	NA	12	NA	TRBJ1-5	CASRDSGRPQHF	TGCGCCAGCAGGGACTCAGGTCGGCCCCAGCATTTT
TRBV6-5	NA	12	NA	TRBJ2-6	CASSPGANVLTF	TGTGCCAGCTCTCCCGGGGCCAACGTCCTGACTTTC
TRBV6-5	TRBD1	15	NA	TRBJ2-3	CASSYVQGWTDTQYF	TGTGCCAGCAGTTATGTACAGGGGTGGACAGATACGCAGTATTTT
TRBV6-4	TRBD2	14	NA	TRBJ2-2	CASRSGSNTGELFF	TGTGCCAGCAGAAGCGGGAGTAACACCGGGGAGCTGTTTTTT
TRBV10-3	TRBD1	11	once	TRBJ1-1	CAISTGAEAFF	TGTGCCATCAGTACAGGGGCTGAAGCTTTCTTT
TRBV19	NA	15	NA	TRBJ2-2	CASSPRDTNTGELFF	TGTGCCAGTAGTCCACGGGACACCAACACCGGGGAGCTGTTTTTT
TRBV5-6	NA	15	NA	TRBJ1-1	CASSLEGDRDTEAFF	TGTGCCAGCAGCTTGGAAGGGGATAGGGACACTGAAGCTTTCTTT
TRBV6-1	NA	14	NA	TRBJ1-2	CASSERDKNYGYTF	TGTGCCAGCAGTGAACGGGACAAAAACTATGGCTACACCTTC
TRBV9	TRBD2	13	NA	TRBJ2-4	CASTGTTQGIQYF	TGTGCCAGCACCGGGACTACTCAGGGCATTCAGTACTTC
TRBV2	TRBD2	16	NA	TRBJ2-3	CASSGGLAASTDTQYF	TGTGCCAGCAGTGGGGGACTAGCGGCTAGCACAGATACGCAGTATTTT
TRBV29-1	NA	11	NA	TRBJ2-7	CSVVLGYEQYF	TGCAGCGTTGTACTTGGTTACGAGCAGTACTTC
TRBV10-3	NA	14	NA	TRBJ2-7	CAISEPGTRYEQYF	TGTGCCATCAGTGAGCCTGGGACTCGCTACGAGCAGTACTTC
TRBV5-4	TRBD1	11	NA	TRBJ1-6	CASSSGQGFHF	TGTGCCAGCAGCTCGGGACAGGGTTTCCACTTT
TRBV14	NA	13	NA	TRBJ1-3	CASSQAGIATIYF	TGTGCCAGCAGCCAGGCAGGGATTGCCACCATATATTTT
TRBV27	TRBD1	12	NA	TRBJ1-1	CASSNTGEEAFF	TGTGCCAGCAGTAATACAGGGGAGGAAGCTTTCTTT
TRBV18	NA	14	NA	TRBJ2-3	CASSPSTGGDTQYF	TGTGCCAGCTCACCATCAACGGGGGGCGATACGCAGTATTTT
TRBV5-6	NA	14	NA	TRBJ2-6	CASSYRVGANVLTF	TGTGCCAGCAGCTACAGGGTAGGGGCCAACGTCCTGACTTTC
TRBV6-5	NA	13	once	TRBJ2-5	CASSGGTKRTQYF	TGTGCCAGCAGCGGAGGGACGAAGCGGACCCAGTACTTC
TRBV29-1	TRBD1	15	NA	TRBJ2-7	CSVEIGRGLSYEQYF	TGCAGCGTTGAAATAGGCAGGGGGCTCTCCTACGAGCAGTACTTC
TRBV2	TRBD2	13	NA	TRBJ2-7	CASTFREGGEQYF	TGTGCCAGCACTTTCCGGGAGGGGGGTGAGCAGTACTTC
TRBV10-3	TRBD1	14	NA	TRBJ2-7	CAINPGQGTYEQYF	TGTGCCATCAATCCGGGACAGGGGACCTACGAGCAGTACTTC
TRBV7-9	TRBD2	13	NA	TRBJ2-7	CASSLWGGYEQYF	TGTGCCAGCAGCTTATGGGGGGGCTACGAGCAGTACTTC